This T cell receptor (beta chain) was found in a study of control samples from healthy donors and cancer patients. With 1 base removed from V and 7 bases from J, the gap between germline ends came to 10 bases. The germline V gene encodes CDR1 LNHDA and CDR2 SQIVND (reference sequence). The CDR3 runs to 13 residues. Data came from immunoSEQ multiplex PCR; TCRdb stores just in-frame clones and leaves some out. The sample holds over 85,000 clones; more than 85% are singletons and the top ten take nearly 1.5%. The sequencing input was blood. V and J are TRBV19 and TRBJ1-1, with TRBD1 as a possible D gene (5 bases). The receptor comes from a woman aged 30 to 39 in good health. CDR3 DNA: TGTGCCAGTAGTATAGGGCGGAGGGGTGAAGCTTTCTTT. This encodes CASSIGRRGEAFF.